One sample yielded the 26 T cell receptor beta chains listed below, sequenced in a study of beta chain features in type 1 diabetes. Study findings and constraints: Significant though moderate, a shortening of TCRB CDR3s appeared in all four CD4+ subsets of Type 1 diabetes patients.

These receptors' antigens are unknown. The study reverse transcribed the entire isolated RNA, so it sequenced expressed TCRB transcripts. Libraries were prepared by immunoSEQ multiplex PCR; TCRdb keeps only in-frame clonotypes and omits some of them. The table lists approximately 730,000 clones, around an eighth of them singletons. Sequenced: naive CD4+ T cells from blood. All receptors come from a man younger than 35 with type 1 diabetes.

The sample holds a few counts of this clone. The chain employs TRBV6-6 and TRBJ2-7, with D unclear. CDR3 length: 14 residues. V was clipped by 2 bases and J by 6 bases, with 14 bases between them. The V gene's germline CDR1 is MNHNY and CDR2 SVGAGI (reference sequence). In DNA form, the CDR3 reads TGTGCCAGCAGTTACGGCAGAATCCTAGGCGAGCAGTACTTC. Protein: CASSYGRILGEQYF.

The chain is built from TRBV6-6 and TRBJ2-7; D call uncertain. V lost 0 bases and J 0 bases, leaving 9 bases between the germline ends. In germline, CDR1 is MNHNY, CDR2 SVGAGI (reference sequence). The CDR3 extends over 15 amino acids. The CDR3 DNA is TGTGCCAGCAGTTACTCGGCCAGAGGCTCCTACGAGCAGTACTTC. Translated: CASSYSARGSYEQYF.

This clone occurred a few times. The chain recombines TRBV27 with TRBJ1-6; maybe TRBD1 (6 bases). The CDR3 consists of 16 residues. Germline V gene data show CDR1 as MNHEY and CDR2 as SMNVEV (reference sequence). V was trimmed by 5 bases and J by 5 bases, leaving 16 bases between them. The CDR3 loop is CASSPGDIGDNSPLHF. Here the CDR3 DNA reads TGTGCCAGCAGTCCCGGGGACATTGGGGATAATTCACCCCTCCACTTT.

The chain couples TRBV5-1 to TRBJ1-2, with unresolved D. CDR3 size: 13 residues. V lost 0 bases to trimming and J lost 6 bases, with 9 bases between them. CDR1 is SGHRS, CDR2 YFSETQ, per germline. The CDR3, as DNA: TGCGCCAGCAGCTTGGAAGGGTCCCATGGCTACACCTTC. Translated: CASSLEGSHGYTF.

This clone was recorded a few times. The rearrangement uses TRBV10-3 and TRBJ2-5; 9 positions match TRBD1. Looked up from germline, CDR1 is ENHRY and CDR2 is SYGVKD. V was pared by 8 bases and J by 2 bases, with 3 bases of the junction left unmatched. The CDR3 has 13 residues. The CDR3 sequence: CAIGQGIQETQYF. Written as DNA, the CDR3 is TGTGCCATCGGACAGGGGATACAAGAGACCCAGTACTTC.

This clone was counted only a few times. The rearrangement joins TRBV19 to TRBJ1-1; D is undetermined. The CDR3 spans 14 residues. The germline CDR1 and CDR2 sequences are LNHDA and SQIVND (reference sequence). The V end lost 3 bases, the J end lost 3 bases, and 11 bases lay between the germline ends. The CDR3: CASSIQVGDTEAFF. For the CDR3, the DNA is TGTGCCAGTAGTATCCAGGTCGGGGACACTGAAGCTTTCTTT.

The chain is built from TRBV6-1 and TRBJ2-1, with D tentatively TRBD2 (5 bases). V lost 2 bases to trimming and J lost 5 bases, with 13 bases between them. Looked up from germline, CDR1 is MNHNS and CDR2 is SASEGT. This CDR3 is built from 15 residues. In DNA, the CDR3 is TGTGCCAGCAGTGAATCCCCGACTAATAACAATGAGCAGTTCTTC. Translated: CASSESPTNNNEQFF.

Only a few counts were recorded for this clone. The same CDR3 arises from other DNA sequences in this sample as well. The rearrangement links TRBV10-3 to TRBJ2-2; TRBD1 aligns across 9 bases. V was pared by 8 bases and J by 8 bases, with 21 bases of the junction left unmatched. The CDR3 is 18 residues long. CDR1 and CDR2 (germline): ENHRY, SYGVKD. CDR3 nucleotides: TGTGCCATCCCACGGGCCGGGACAGGGAATCTTCGAATGGGGGAGCTGTTTTTT. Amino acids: CAIPRAGTGNLRMGELFF.

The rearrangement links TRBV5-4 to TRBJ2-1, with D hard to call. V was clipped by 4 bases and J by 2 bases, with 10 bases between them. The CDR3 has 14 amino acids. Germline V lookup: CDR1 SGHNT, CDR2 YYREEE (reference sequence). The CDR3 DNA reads TGTGCCAGCAGCCCTAAGAGAGCCTACAATGAGCAGTTCTTC. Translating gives CASSPKRAYNEQFF.

This CDR3 is CASRPGTGFGEQYF. CDR3 DNA: TGTGCCAGCAGACCCGGGACAGGGTTCGGGGAGCAGTACTTC. This chain links TRBV6-4 with TRBJ2-7; 9 nucleotides agree with TRBD1. From germline, CDR1 is MRHNA and CDR2 SNTAGT. The V and J ends lost 6 bases and 7 bases, in that order; junction bases with no gene match: 10. This CDR3 spans 14 amino acids.

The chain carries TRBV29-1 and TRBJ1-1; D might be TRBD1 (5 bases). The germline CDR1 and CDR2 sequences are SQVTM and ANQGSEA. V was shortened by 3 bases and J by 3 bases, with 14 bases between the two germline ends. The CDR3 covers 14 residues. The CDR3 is CSVDGRLGDTEAFF. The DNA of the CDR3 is TGCAGCGTTGACGGGCGCCTGGGGGACACTGAAGCTTTCTTT.

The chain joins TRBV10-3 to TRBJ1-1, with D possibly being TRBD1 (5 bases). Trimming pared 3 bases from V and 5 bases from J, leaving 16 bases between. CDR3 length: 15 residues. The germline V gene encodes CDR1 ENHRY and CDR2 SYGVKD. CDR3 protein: CAISDPTSGGTEAFF. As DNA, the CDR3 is TGTGCCATCAGTGATCCGACCTCCGGGGGGACTGAAGCTTTCTTT.

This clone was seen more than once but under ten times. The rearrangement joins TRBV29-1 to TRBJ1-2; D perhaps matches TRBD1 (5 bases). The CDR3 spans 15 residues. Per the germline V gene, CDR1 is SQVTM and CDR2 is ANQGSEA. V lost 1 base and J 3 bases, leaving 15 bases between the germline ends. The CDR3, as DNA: TGCAGCGTTGAAGCGCCCCGGGACCGTGACTATGGCTACACCTTC. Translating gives CSVEAPRDRDYGYTF.

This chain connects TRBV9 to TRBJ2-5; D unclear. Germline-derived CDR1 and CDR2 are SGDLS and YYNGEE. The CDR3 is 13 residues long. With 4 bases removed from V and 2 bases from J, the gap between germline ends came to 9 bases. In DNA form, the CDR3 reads TGTGCCAGCAGCAAGAGGTGGCAAGAGACCCAGTACTTC. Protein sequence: CASSKRWQETQYF.

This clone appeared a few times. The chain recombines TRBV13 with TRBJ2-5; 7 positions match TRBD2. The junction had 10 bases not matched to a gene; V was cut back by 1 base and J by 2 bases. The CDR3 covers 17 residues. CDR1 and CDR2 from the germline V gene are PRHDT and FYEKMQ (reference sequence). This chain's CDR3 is CASSLVGWASGQETQYF. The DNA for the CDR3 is TGTGCCAGCAGCTTAGTAGGATGGGCTAGCGGACAAGAGACCCAGTACTTC. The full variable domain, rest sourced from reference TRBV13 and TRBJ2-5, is AAGVIQSPRHLIKEKRETATLKCYPIPRHDTVYWYQQGPGQDPQFLISFYEKMQSDKGSIPDRFSAQQFSDYHSELNMSSLELGDSALYFCASSLVGWASGQETQYFGPGTRLLVL.

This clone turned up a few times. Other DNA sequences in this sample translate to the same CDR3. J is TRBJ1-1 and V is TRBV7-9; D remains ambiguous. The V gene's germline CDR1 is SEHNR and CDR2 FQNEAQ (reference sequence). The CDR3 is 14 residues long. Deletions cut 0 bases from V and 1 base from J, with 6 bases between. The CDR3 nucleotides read TGTGCCAGCAGCTTAGCGGGCCCGAACACTGAAGCTTTCTTT. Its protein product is CASSLAGPNTEAFF.

The CDR3, as DNA: TGTGCCAGCAGCGGAGGGATATTGAACACTGAAGCTTTCTTT. Protein sequence: CASSGGILNTEAFF. The J gene is TRBJ1-1, the V gene TRBV25-1; D remains unclear. The CDR3 consists of 14 residues. V lost 6 bases, J lost 0 bases, and 11 bases lay in between. Germline V CDR1 and CDR2: MGHDK, SYGVNS.

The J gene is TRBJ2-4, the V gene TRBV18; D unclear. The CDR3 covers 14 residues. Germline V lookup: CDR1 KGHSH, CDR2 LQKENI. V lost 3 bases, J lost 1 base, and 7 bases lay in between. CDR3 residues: CASSPSRAKNIQYF. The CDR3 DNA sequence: TGTGCCAGCTCACCTTCAAGGGCCAAAAACATTCAGTACTTC. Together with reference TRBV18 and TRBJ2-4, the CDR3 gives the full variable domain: NAGVMQNPRHLVRRRGQEARLRCSPMKGHSHVYWYRQLPEEGLKFMVYLQKENIIDESGMPKERFSAEFPKEGPSILRIQQVVRGDSAAYFCASSPSRAKNIQYFGAGTRLSVL.

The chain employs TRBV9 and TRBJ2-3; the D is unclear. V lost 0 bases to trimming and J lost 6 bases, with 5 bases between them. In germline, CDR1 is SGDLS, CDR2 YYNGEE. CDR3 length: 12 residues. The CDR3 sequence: CASSVESDTQYF. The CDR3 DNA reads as TGTGCCAGCAGCGTAGAATCGGATACGCAGTATTTT.

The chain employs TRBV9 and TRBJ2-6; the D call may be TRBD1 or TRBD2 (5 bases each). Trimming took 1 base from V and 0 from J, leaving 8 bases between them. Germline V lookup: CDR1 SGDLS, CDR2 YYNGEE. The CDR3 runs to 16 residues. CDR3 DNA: TGTGCCAGCAGCGTAACGGGGCGCTCTGGGGCCAACGTCCTGACTTTC. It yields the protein CASSVTGRSGANVLTF.

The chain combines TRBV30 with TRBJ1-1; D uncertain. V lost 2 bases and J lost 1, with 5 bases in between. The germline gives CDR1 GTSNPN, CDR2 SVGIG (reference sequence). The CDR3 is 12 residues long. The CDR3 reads CAWSLPNTEAFF. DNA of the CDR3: TGTGCCTGGAGTCTTCCGAACACTGAAGCTTTCTTT.

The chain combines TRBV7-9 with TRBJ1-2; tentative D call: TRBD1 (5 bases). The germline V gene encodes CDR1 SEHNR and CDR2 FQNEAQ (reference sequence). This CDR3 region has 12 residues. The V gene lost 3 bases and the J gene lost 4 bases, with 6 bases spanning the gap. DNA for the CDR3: TGTGCCAGCAGCTTGGGGGTCTATGGCTACACCTTC. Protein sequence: CASSLGVYGYTF.

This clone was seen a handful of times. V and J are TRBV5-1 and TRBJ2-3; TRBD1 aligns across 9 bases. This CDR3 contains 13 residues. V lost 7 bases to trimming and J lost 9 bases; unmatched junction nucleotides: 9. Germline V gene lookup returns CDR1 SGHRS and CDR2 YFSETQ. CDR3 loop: CASGTGTGSTQYF. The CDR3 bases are TGCGCCAGCGGAACCGGGACAGGGTCCACGCAGTATTTT.

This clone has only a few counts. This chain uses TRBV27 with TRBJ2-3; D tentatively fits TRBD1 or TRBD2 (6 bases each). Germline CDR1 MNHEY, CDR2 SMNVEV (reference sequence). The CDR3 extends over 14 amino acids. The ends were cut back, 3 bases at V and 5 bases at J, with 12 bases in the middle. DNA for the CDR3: TGTGCCAGCAGTTTTATGGGGGGCGGAGATACGCAGTATTTT. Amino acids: CASSFMGGGDTQYF.

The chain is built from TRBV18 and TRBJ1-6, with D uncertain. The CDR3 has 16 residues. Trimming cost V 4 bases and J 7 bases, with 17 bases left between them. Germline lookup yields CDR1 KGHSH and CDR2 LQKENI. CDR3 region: CASSRGTAELNSPLHF. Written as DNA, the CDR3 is TGTGCCAGCTCACGAGGCACAGCGGAGCTAAATTCACCCCTCCACTTT.

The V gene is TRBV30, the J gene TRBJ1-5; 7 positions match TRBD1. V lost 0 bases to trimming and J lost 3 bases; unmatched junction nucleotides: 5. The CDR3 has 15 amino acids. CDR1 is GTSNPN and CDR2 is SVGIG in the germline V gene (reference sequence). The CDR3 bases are TGTGCCTGGAGTGTCGGACAGGTAGCCAATCAGCCCCAGCATTTT. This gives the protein CAWSVGQVANQPQHF.